The sequence of this T cell receptor beta chain was determined in a study of blood T cell repertoires in COVID-19. For the study at large: The study drew acute and convalescent COVID-19 samples from the United States, Italy and Spain.

Cohorts were determined from participant-reported clinical history. Within 2 weeks of study entry, exposed participants had contacted a PCR-confirmed or clinician-diagnosed COVID-19 case. Per the study methods: The authors estimated nucleated cell counts from reference gene primer amplification. Measured with immunoSEQ multiplex PCR; TCRdb has only the in-frame clones, and not every one. For V, J and clone size, that table is used; D and trimming come from the DNA. The sample has around 160,000 clones, approximately 90% seen once. V was clipped by 3 bases and J by 1 base; unmatched bases: 6. The germline V gene has CDR1 DFQATT and CDR2 SNEGSKA (reference sequence). This CDR3 comprises 14 residues.

The sequenced sample was PBMCs or T cells enriched from blood (not recorded which). The clonotype originates from a woman in her thirties or forties who had been exposed to COVID-19. V usage is TRBV20-1 and J usage is TRBJ2-7, with 7 bases matching TRBD2. The CDR3 sequence is CSASIAGQSYEQYF. The CDR3 nucleotides are TGCAGTGCTAGTATAGCGGGCCAATCCTACGAGCAGTACTTC.